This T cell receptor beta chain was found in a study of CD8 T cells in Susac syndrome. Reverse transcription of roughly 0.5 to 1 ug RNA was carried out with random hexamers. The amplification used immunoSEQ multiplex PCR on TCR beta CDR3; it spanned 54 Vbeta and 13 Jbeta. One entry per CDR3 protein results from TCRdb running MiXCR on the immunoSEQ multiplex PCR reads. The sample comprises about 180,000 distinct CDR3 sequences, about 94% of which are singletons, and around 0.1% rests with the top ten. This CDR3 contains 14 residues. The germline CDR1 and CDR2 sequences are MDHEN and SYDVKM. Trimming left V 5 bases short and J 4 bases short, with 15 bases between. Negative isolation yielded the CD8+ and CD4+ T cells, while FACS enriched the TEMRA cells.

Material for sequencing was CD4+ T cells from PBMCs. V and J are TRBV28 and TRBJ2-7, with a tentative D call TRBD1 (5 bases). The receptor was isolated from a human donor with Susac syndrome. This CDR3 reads CASSTPDTTYEQYF. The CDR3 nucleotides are TGTGCCAGCAGTACACCGGACACTACGTACGAGCAGTACTTC.